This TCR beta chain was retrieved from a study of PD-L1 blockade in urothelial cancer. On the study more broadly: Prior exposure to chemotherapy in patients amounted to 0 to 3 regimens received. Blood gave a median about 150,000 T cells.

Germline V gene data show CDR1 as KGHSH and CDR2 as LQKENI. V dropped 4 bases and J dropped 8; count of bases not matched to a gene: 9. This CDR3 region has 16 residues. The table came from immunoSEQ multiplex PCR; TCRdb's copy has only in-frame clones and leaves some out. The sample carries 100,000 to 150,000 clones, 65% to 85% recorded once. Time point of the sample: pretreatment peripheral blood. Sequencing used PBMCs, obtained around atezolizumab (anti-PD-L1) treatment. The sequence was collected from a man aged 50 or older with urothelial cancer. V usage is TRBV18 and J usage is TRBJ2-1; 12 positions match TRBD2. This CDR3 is CASSQRLAGDPYEQFF. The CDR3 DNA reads TGTGCCAGCTCACAACGACTAGCGGGAGATCCATATGAGCAGTTCTTC. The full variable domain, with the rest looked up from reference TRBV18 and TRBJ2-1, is NAGVMQNPRHLVRRRGQEARLRCSPMKGHSHVYWYRQLPEEGLKFMVYLQKENIIDESGMPKERFSAEFPKEGPSILRIQQVVRGDSAAYFCASSQRLAGDPYEQFFGPGTRLTVL.